This T cell receptor (beta chain) was recovered during a study of blood T cell repertoires in COVID-19 (dated by TCRdb to about 2020). Background on the whole study: The collaborator samples originated in the United States, Italy and Spain and spanned the acute and convalescent phases of COVID-19. The material from the prospective study consisted of cDNA or gDNA derived from T cells, B-cell-depleted T cells, or PBMCs. Subjects who had been exposed to COVID-19, were actively infected with it, or had recovered from it provided the deeply sampled blood TCRbeta repertoires that made up the dataset. The repertoires were released in a freely available public database meant as a resource for research on the immune response to SARS-CoV-2. Samples were obtained from the ongoing ImmuneRACE study (first 160 participants) and from about 1,300 subjects provided by 6 global collaborators. The sample metadata nearly always contained a de-identified subject ID, COVID-19 status, age in years and sex. Where available, HLA class I and class II types were taken from metadata supplied by the sample provider and were not determined by assay-based typing.

What the study reported, not specific to this receptor: The amount of clinical and demographic metadata varied by source and participant and was provided uncurated.

TCRbeta CDR3 regions were amplified from genomic DNA using the immunoSEQ Assay, a bias-controlled multiplex PCR. On the authors' methods: The number of nucleated cells in each sample was estimated by amplification of reference gene primers within the assay. Sequence reads were collapsed and filtered to measure the absolute abundance of every unique TCRbeta CDR3 rearrangement. For each sample, productive Simpson clonality was calculated as the square root of Simpson's diversity index over productive rearrangements. Drawn from immuneACCESS, this table holds only the in-frame rearrangements with V and J called that TCRdb kept. Clones are partly lost; checked studies trace under half to an unresolved V gene and leave the rest unexplained. D and trimming come from the DNA, and the V and J calls and clone size come from that table. Across this sample there are roughly 260,000 clones, with under 95% seen only once. The top ten constitute 1.5% to 2% of the sample.

V gives up 7 bases and J gives up 8 bases, and the segment between their germline ends measures 12 bases. Measured from the cysteine to the phenylalanine, the CDR3 is 13 residues long. The only DNA kept is the CDR3, 39 bases in frame from the first base. Participants in the prospective study were enrolled through a virtual design, were aged roughly 18 to 100 years, and lived in approximately 25 United States geographic areas. In the prospective study, cohorts were assigned on the basis of participant-reported clinical history obtained from a screening survey and a study questionnaire. Recovered participants in ImmuneRACE Cohort 3 were defined by two consecutive negative NP/OP PCR tests, clearance by a healthcare professional, or resolution of symptoms. Mobile phlebotomists in the prospective study collected whole blood, serum and a nasopharyngeal or oropharyngeal swab from every participant. Participants in the prospective study had the option to provide additional blood draws and questionnaires over a roughly two-month period. Prospective study blood samples were shipped either frozen or at room temperature before DNA extraction.

About this clone: Its cognate antigen has yet to be identified. No clone much larger than this one lies a single base away; base qualities are absent.

Material for sequencing was PBMCs or T cells enriched from blood (not recorded which). Recombination connected TRBV12-3 or TRBV12-4 to TRBJ1-6; matching of 6 bases hints at TRBD1 as the D gene. The TCR originated in a woman aged 18-29 years who had recovered from COVID-19. The CDR3 loop reads CASNTGLHSPLHF. The sequence in DNA is TGTGCCAGCAATACAGGGTTGCATTCACCCCTCCACTTT.